The rows below give T cell receptor beta chains drawn from one sample of a study of shared clonotypes between healthy human individuals. Using immunoSEQ multiplex PCR, the repertoire was profiled, and TCRdb retains in-frame clones only, with some absent. This sample yields approximately 1.5 million clones, of which approximately 98.5% are seen a single time; approximately 0.4% belongs to the top ten. The sequenced sample was naive CD4+ T cells sorted from blood. These receptors came from a man aged 25 to 45 in good health. The CDR3 runs from the conserved cysteine through the conserved F or W. D genes are given only for firm matches. The listing skips clone size in some rows; elsewhere it reads once, few, many or a size class.

>TRBJ2-2|TRBV10-3|NA|NA
CAISVPQGFSTGELFF
TGTGCCATCAGTGTCCCGCAGGGGTTCAGCACCGGGGAGCTGTTTTTT
>TRBJ1-1|TRBV7-8|NA|NA
CASSPRVAALGRTEAFF
TGTGCCAGCAGCCCGCGGGTGGCAGCTCTGGGGAGGACTGAAGCTTTCTTT
>TRBJ1-5|TRBV5-1|NA|TRBD1
CASSLAGTEYQPQHF
TGCGCCAGCAGCTTGGCCGGGACAGAATATCAGCCCCAGCATTTT
>TRBJ2-7|TRBV11-2|NA|NA
CASSLAAGQTTEQYF
TGTGCCAGCAGCTTAGCGGCAGGACAAACCACCGAGCAGTACTTC
>TRBJ2-1|TRBV6-5|NA|TRBD2
CASSYRLAGGRDEQFF
TGTGCCAGCAGTTACCGGCTAGCGGGAGGAAGGGATGAGCAGTTCTTC
>TRBJ2-7|TRBV27|NA|NA
CASSSQNSGFYEQYF
TGTGCCAGCAGTTCGCAAAATTCAGGTTTCTACGAGCAGTACTTC
>TRBJ1-2|TRBV2|NA|NA
CASSEAVGGLYGYTF
TGTGCCAGCAGTGAAGCGGTCGGAGGGCTATATGGCTACACCTTC
>TRBJ2-5|TRBV9|NA|NA
CASSVGTDQETQYF
TGTGCCAGCAGCGTAGGGACAGACCAAGAGACCCAGTACTTC
>TRBJ1-1|TRBV7-9|NA|NA
CASSLTGVGTEAFF
TGTGCCAGCAGCTTAACGGGGGTCGGCACTGAAGCTTTCTTT
>TRBJ2-1|TRBV10-2|NA|TRBD2
CASSGTSGRASYNEQFF
TGCGCCAGCAGTGGTACTAGCGGGAGAGCGAGCTACAATGAGCAGTTCTTC
>TRBJ1-1|TRBV19|NA|NA
CASRPGRMNTEAFF
TGTGCCAGTAGGCCGGGACGTATGAACACTGAAGCTTTCTTT
>TRBJ2-7|TRBV7-2|NA|NA
CASSFGALSSYEQYF
TGTGCCAGCAGCTTTGGAGCTCTCTCCTCCTACGAGCAGTACTTC
>TRBJ2-1|TRBV4-3|NA|TRBD2
CASSQDGLAGNEQFF
TGCGCCAGCAGCCAAGATGGGCTAGCGGGAAATGAGCAGTTCTTC
>TRBJ2-3|TRBV4-1|NA|NA
CASSRDRTQYF
TGCGCCAGCTCCCGGGACCGTACGCAGTATTTT
>TRBJ1-2|TRBV7-2|NA|NA
CASSLGVGNYGYTF
TGTGCCAGCAGCTTAGGGGTGGGGAACTATGGCTACACCTTC
>TRBJ1-2|TRBV10-1|NA|TRBD1
CASSESRTGGDGYTF
TGCGCCAGCAGTGAGTCAAGGACAGGGGGTGATGGCTACACCTTC
>TRBJ2-7|TRBV4-3|NA|TRBD2
CASSQARGDWGNEQYF
TGCGCCAGCAGCCAAGCCCGGGGGGACTGGGGGAACGAGCAGTACTTC
>TRBJ2-1|TRBV19|NA|NA
CASSIDLWGRNEQFF
TGTGCCAGTAGTATAGATCTCTGGGGTAGGAATGAGCAGTTCTTC
>TRBJ2-1|TRBV5-1|NA|NA
CASGYQGGSSYNEQFF
TGCGCCAGCGGTTACCAGGGAGGCAGCTCCTACAATGAGCAGTTCTTC
>TRBJ2-2|TRBV5-1|NA|TRBD2
CASSLATSQNTGELFF
TGCGCCAGCAGCTTGGCGACTAGCCAAAACACCGGGGAGCTGTTTTTT
>TRBJ2-2|TRBV27|NA|NA
CASSLTRTGELFF
TGTGCCAGCAGTTTAACGCGGACCGGGGAGCTGTTTTTT
>TRBJ1-2|TRBV10-1|once|NA
CASSEGRVDGYTF
TGCGCCAGCAGTGAGGGCAGGGTGGATGGCTACACCTTC
>TRBJ2-2|TRBV7-6|NA|TRBD1
CASSLEGQGFAGELFF
TGTGCCAGCAGCTTAGAGGGACAGGGGTTCGCCGGGGAGCTGTTTTTT
>TRBJ2-3|TRBV11-2|NA|TRBD1
CASSPRDRGTDTQYF
TGTGCCAGCAGCCCGAGGGACAGGGGAACAGATACGCAGTATTTT
>TRBJ1-1|TRBV5-4|NA|TRBD1
CASRWKNRDRGPAKNTEAFF
TGTGCCAGCAGGTGGAAGAACCGGGACAGGGGGCCAGCAAAGAACACTGAAGCTTTCTTT
>TRBJ2-5|TRBV10-3|NA|TRBD2
CAIGGLAGGTPYF
TGTGCCATCGGAGGACTAGCGGGAGGGACGCCCTACTTC
>TRBJ2-2|TRBV4-3|NA|NA
CASRQTGGTGELFF
TGCGCCAGCAGACAAACAGGAGGCACCGGGGAGCTGTTTTTT
>TRBJ1-4|TRBV5-1|NA|NA
CASSPTLRGANEKLFF
TGCGCCAGCAGCCCAACCCTTAGGGGAGCTAATGAAAAACTGTTTTTT
>TRBJ2-1|TRBV2|NA|NA
CASSRYNEQFF
TGTGCCAGCAGTAGATACAATGAGCAGTTCTTC
>TRBJ2-5|TRBV9|NA|TRBD1
CASSARDRGRETQYF
TGTGCCAGCAGCGCCCGGGACAGGGGGCGAGAGACCCAGTACTTC
>TRBJ2-5|TRBV15|NA|NA
CATSRNPGAETQYF
TGTGCCACCAGCCGAAACCCGGGAGCAGAGACCCAGTACTTC
>TRBJ2-2|TRBV28|NA|NA
CASSFPGAQKKGELFF
TGTGCCAGCAGTTTCCCCGGGGCCCAAAAGAAGGGGGAGCTGTTTTTT
>TRBJ2-2|TRBV27|NA|NA
CASTRPGPGSGELFF
TGTGCCAGCACCCGACCGGGCCCAGGGTCCGGGGAGCTGTTTTTT
>TRBJ1-2|TRBV9|NA|TRBD1
CASSVSGGYGYTF
TGTGCCAGCAGCGTATCAGGGGGCTATGGCTACACCTTC
>TRBJ1-5|TRBV10-3|NA|NA
CARCGVSQPQHF
TGTGCCCGATGTGGGGTAAGTCAGCCCCAGCATTTT
>TRBJ2-1|TRBV9|NA|TRBD2
CASSPPGLAGGALEEQFF
TGTGCCAGCAGCCCCCCCGGACTAGCGGGAGGGGCGCTCGAGGAGCAGTTCTTC
>TRBJ2-3|TRBV2|NA|NA
CASPKAPQGGTDTQYF
TGTGCCAGCCCGAAGGCACCACAGGGTGGTACAGATACGCAGTATTTT
>TRBJ1-1|TRBV29-1|NA|NA
CSVEEGVNTEAFF
TGCAGCGTTGAGGAGGGCGTGAACACTGAAGCTTTCTTT
>TRBJ1-4|TRBV18|NA|TRBD1
CASSSTTGGEKLFF
TGTGCCAGCTCCAGTACGACAGGGGGAGAAAAACTGTTTTTT
>TRBJ1-1|TRBV18|once|TRBD1
CASSGGTGGTEAFF
TGTGCCAGCTCGGGTGGGACAGGGGGGACTGAAGCTTTCTTT
>TRBJ2-7|TRBV18|NA|NA
CASSPPTGSRYEQYF
TGTGCCAGCTCACCCCCCACCGGGTCACGGTACGAGCAGTACTTC
>TRBJ2-1|TRBV29-1|NA|NA
CSVGSGKQFF
TGCAGCGTTGGATCGGGAAAGCAGTTCTTC
>TRBJ2-2|TRBV19|NA|TRBD2
CASKREAGELFF
TGTGCCAGTAAACGGGAGGCCGGGGAGCTGTTTTTT
>TRBJ2-5|TRBV5-6|NA|NA
CASSLRGEETQYF
TGTGCCAGCAGCTTGCGGGGAGAAGAGACCCAGTACTTC
>TRBJ2-2|TRBV19|NA|NA
CASSIRGGELFF
TGTGCCAGTAGTATAAGAGGCGGGGAGCTGTTTTTT
>TRBJ2-1|TRBV7-9|NA|NA
CASSAPGTGHNEQFF
TGTGCCAGCAGCGCGCCCGGGACTGGGCATAATGAGCAGTTCTTC
>TRBJ1-5|TRBV5-1|NA|NA
CASSPTVGGNQPQHF
TGCGCCAGCAGCCCGACAGTTGGGGGCAATCAGCCCCAGCATTTT
>TRBJ1-1|TRBV28|NA|NA
CAVRVRLDTEAFF
TGTGCCGTTAGAGTAAGGTTGGACACTGAAGCTTTCTTT
>TRBJ2-3|TRBV5-1|NA|TRBD2
CASSLSGLAGTDTQYF
TGCGCCAGCAGCTTGAGTGGACTAGCTGGCACAGATACGCAGTATTTT
>TRBJ2-7|TRBV2|NA|NA
CASRDGLFYEQYF
TGTGCCAGCCGGGACGGCCTTTTCTACGAGCAGTACTTC
>TRBJ1-3|TRBV5-1|NA|NA
CASSLAAGSSGNTIYF
TGCGCCAGCAGCTTGGCCGCAGGTTCCTCTGGAAACACCATATATTTT
>TRBJ2-4|TRBV27|NA|NA
CASSFRDSELLAKNIQYF
TGTGCCAGCAGTTTCCGGGACTCCGAACTACTAGCCAAAAACATTCAGTACTTC
>TRBJ1-5|TRBV2|NA|NA
CASSEWGGRNQPQHF
TGTGCCAGCAGTGAGTGGGGGGGAAGGAATCAGCCCCAGCATTTT
>TRBJ2-7|TRBV4-2|NA|NA
CASSQVRGSGYEQYF
TGTGCCAGCAGCCAAGTAAGAGGGAGCGGCTACGAGCAGTACTTC
>TRBJ2-5|TRBV27|NA|TRBD2
CASSWTSGPFQETQYF
TGTGCCAGCAGTTGGACTAGCGGGCCCTTCCAAGAGACCCAGTACTTC
>TRBJ2-1|TRBV7-8|NA|TRBD2
CASSSRPSGNYNEQFF
TGTGCCAGCAGCTCTCGGCCTAGCGGAAACTACAATGAGCAGTTCTTC
>TRBJ2-3|TRBV9|NA|NA
CASSGDISDTQYF
TGTGCCAGCAGCGGTGACATCTCAGATACGCAGTATTTT